This T cell receptor (beta chain) was recorded in a study of OX40 agonist ivuxolimab in advanced cancers. Whole-study results and caveats: At 0.1 to 3.0 mg/kg, CD4+ and CD8+ blood T cells expanded clonally by week 6.

As to this clone: No antigen is known for it.

Prior autoimmune disease or systemic immunosuppression barred patients. Sequencing used immunoSEQ multiplex PCR; TCRdb keeps in-frame clones, though not all of them. The sample records about 33,000 clones, approximately 89% being singletons. The specimen was CD4+ or CD8+ T cells sorted from blood, collected in a trial of the OX40 agonist ivuxolimab. This clonotype was obtained from an adult with an advanced solid tumor such as melanoma, head and neck, liver or kidney cancer.

The CDR3 loop reads CSASRGDRGLYEQYF. The DNA for the CDR3 is TGCAGCGCGAGCCGGGGGGACAGGGGGCTCTACGAGCAGTACTTC. The V call is TRBV29-1, the J call TRBJ2-7, with 12 bases lining up with TRBD1. V gave up 7 bases and J gave up 3 bases; unmatched junction bases: 10. Germline lookup yields CDR1 SQVTM and CDR2 ANQGSEA. The CDR3 is 15 residues long.